These T cell receptor beta chains were read from a single sample in a study of shared clonotypes between healthy human individuals. Produced via immunoSEQ multiplex PCR; TCRdb's table is partial and in-frame only. Among over a million clones, around 74% were seen once, and the ten largest hold approximately 1.3%. The sample was memory CD4+ T cells sorted from blood. These receptors all come from a man between 18 and 35 years old in good health. Each CDR3 is given with its conserved first and last residue. The D gene is left open where the match is weak. Clone size is given for some rows only: seen once, a few or many times, or a class if the clone is expanded.

abundance	j_gene	d_gene	v_gene	CDR3nt	CDR3aa
few	TRBJ1-5	NA	TRBV18	TGTGCCAGCTCACCCCGGGACAAGGTTGGGCCCCAGCATTTT	CASSPRDKVGPQHF
few	TRBJ1-5	NA	TRBV25-1	TGTGCCAGCAGTGGGAACAGAAACAATCAGCCCCAGCATTTT	CASSGNRNNQPQHF
NA	TRBJ1-1	NA	TRBV6-1	TGTGCCAGCACCACTGGAGGGACGCTGAACACTGAAGCTTTCTTT	CASTTGGTLNTEAFF
NA	TRBJ2-7	TRBD1	TRBV30	TGTGCCTGCGGGACAGGGGGTTACGAGCAGTACTTC	CACGTGGYEQYF
NA	TRBJ2-1	TRBD2	TRBV2	TGTGCCAGCAGTCCCTCTAGCGGGAGTTACAATGAGCAGTTCTTC	CASSPSSGSYNEQFF
NA	TRBJ2-3	NA	TRBV21-1	TGTGCCAGCAGCAAGGCTCCTACGCAGTATTTT	CASSKAPTQYF
NA	TRBJ1-6	TRBD1	TRBV4-2	TGTGCCAGCAGCCCTCGGCAGGGGGCCGGGAAATCACCCCTCCACTTT	CASSPRQGAGKSPLHF
NA	TRBJ1-2	NA	TRBV5-1	TGCGCCAGCAGCCGCGGCGGTATGGGGGGCGCGGTCTATGGCTACACCTTC	CASSRGGMGGAVYGYTF
NA	TRBJ2-1	NA	TRBV2	TGTGCCAGCAGTGAGCTCAATGAGCAGTTCTTC	CASSELNEQFF
NA	TRBJ1-4	TRBD1	TRBV2	TGTGCCAGCACCCCGACAGGGAGTGAATTACTGTTTTTT	CASTPTGSELLFF
NA	TRBJ1-2	NA	TRBV5-4	TGTGCCAGCAGCCCGGACCGATACTATGGCTACACCTTC	CASSPDRYYGYTF
NA	TRBJ2-7	NA	TRBV6-1	TGTGCCAGCAGCTCAGTGGGGACCATACCGGGCGAGCAGTACTTC	CASSSVGTIPGEQYF
NA	TRBJ2-5	TRBD2	TRBV10-3	TGTGCCGTAGCGGGGGGGCTTGAGACCCAGTACTTC	CAVAGGLETQYF
many	TRBJ2-7	NA	TRBV18	TGTGCCAGCTCTTCGGGGGCTGGTTACGAGCAGTACTTC	CASSSGAGYEQYF
once	TRBJ2-5	TRBD1	TRBV7-8	TGTGCCAGCAGCTTAGCCGGACAGGTGGAGACCCAGTACTTC	CASSLAGQVETQYF
NA	TRBJ2-3	TRBD2	TRBV5-1	TGCGCCAGCAGCCCTCAAGCGGGGGTGGCAGATACGCAGTATTTT	CASSPQAGVADTQYF
NA	TRBJ2-2	NA	TRBV7-7	TGTGCTATAAAGGGGGCCGGGGAGCTGTTTTTT	CAIKGAGELFF
NA	TRBJ1-3	TRBD1	TRBV19	TGTGCCAGTAGCCTACAGGGGGCTGGTGGAAACACCATATATTTT	CASSLQGAGGNTIYF
NA	TRBJ1-2	TRBD1	TRBV2	TGTGCCAGCAGTGAGGACAGGGGTTCCTATGGCTACACCTTC	CASSEDRGSYGYTF
NA	TRBJ2-1	TRBD2	TRBV19	TGTGCCAGTAGTATGGGGATAGCGGGAGAAAGGTACAATGAGCAGTTCTTC	CASSMGIAGERYNEQFF
NA	TRBJ2-5	NA	TRBV7-2	TGTGCCAGCAGCTTAGCGTACGGGAAAGAGACCCAGTACTTC	CASSLAYGKETQYF
NA	TRBJ2-7	NA	TRBV5-8	TGTGCCAGCAGTTCAACAGGGTACTACGAGCAGTACTTC	CASSSTGYYEQYF
NA	TRBJ2-2	NA	TRBV5-1	TGCGCCAGCAGCGCCCAGGCGCAGGGGATGGGCACCGGGGAGCTGTTTTTT	CASSAQAQGMGTGELFF
once	TRBJ2-3	NA	TRBV11-2	TGTGCCAGCAGCTTTGGAGATACGCAGTATTTT	CASSFGDTQYF
few	TRBJ1-1	NA	TRBV5-5	TGTGCCAGCAGCTTTCTTCGGGGGAACACTGAAGCTTTCTTT	CASSFLRGNTEAFF
NA	TRBJ1-6	TRBD1	TRBV6-1	TGTGCCAGCCTAAGGACAGGGGGTTCACCCCTCCACTTT	CASLRTGGSPLHF
NA	TRBJ1-5	NA	TRBV10-3	TGTGCCATCAGTGAGTCCGTTGGACGGGGCGCGCCCCAGCATTTT	CAISESVGRGAPQHF
NA	TRBJ1-1	NA	TRBV5-1	TGCGCCAGCAGCTTGGGGACGGCTGACACTGAAGCTTTCTTT	CASSLGTADTEAFF
once	TRBJ2-3	NA	TRBV5-1	TGCGCCAGCAGCAGCGCAAGCGGGTACAACACAGATACGCAGTATTTT	CASSSASGYNTDTQYF
NA	TRBJ2-7	TRBD2	TRBV29-1	TGCAGCGCCCGAGGTGCAGAGGGGGCGGGGGGGTACGAGCAGTACTTC	CSARGAEGAGGYEQYF
once	TRBJ2-2	NA	TRBV7-2	TGTGCCAGCAGCCCGGGGCTAGCTGGGACCGGGGAGCTGTTTTTT	CASSPGLAGTGELFF
NA	TRBJ2-1	NA	TRBV5-1	TGCGCCAGCAGCTTGTTGGGCGGGGGCGCCCGGGGTGAGCAGTTCTTC	CASSLLGGGARGEQFF
NA	TRBJ1-2	TRBD1	TRBV29-1	TGCAGCGTTGAACAGGGGGCCCGTGGCTATGGCTACACCTTC	CSVEQGARGYGYTF
NA	TRBJ1-1	TRBD1	TRBV6-1	TGTGCCAGCAGGGGACAGCAAATGAACACTGAAGCTTTCTTT	CASRGQQMNTEAFF
many	TRBJ1-5	TRBD1	TRBV19	TGTGCCAGTAGCCAGAGACAGGGATATAGCAATCAGCCCCAGCATTTT	CASSQRQGYSNQPQHF
NA	TRBJ1-1	NA	TRBV27	TGTGCCAGCAGTTTAATAGGTAACACTGAAGCTTTCTTT	CASSLIGNTEAFF
NA	TRBJ2-7	TRBD1	TRBV7-9	TGTGCCAGCAGCACCTCAAGGACAGGGGTAGCCTACGAGCAGTACTTC	CASSTSRTGVAYEQYF
NA	TRBJ2-3	NA	TRBV5-4	TGTGCCAGCAGTCCCCCAGGCGGAACGACTTCCACAGATACGCAGTATTTT	CASSPPGGTTSTDTQYF
NA	TRBJ2-3	NA	TRBV7-2	TGTGCCAGCAGCTCTAACTCTGAAGGCGATACGCAGTATTTT	CASSSNSEGDTQYF
few	TRBJ2-7	TRBD1	TRBV6-5	TGTGCCAGCAGTTACACAGGGGATTACGAGCAGTACTTC	CASSYTGDYEQYF
NA	TRBJ1-1	NA	TRBV7-9	TGTGCCAGCAGCTCGCGGGGCACTGAAGCTTTCTTT	CASSSRGTEAFF
NA	TRBJ2-1	NA	TRBV6-6	TGTGCCAGCAGCTCTCTCAGGTCCCTTTCCTACAATGAGCAGTTCTTC	CASSSLRSLSYNEQFF
NA	TRBJ2-7	TRBD2	TRBV5-6	TGTGCCAGCAGCCCGGGACTAGCGGGAGTAAAAGGGGCTCTGGAGCAGTACTTC	CASSPGLAGVKGALEQYF
NA	TRBJ1-1	NA	TRBV10-3	TGTGCCATCAGCAGGCGGTCAGGGAACACTGAAGCTTTCTTT	CAISRRSGNTEAFF
few	TRBJ2-1	NA	TRBV6-6	TGTGCCAGCAGTTACCCCCCACAGGGTATTCACCAGTTCTTC	CASSYPPQGIHQFF
NA	TRBJ1-3	NA	TRBV6-1	TGTGCCAGCAGTGAATACTCTGGAAACACCATATATTTT	CASSEYSGNTIYF
NA	TRBJ1-5	NA	TRBV7-3	TGTGCCAGCAGCTCCATCCCGCGACTCACCCAGGGCAATCAGCCCCAGCATTTT	CASSSIPRLTQGNQPQHF
NA	TRBJ1-2	NA	TRBV28	TGTGCCAGCAGTTCTAGCGGGCTCCCATATGGCTACACCTTC	CASSSSGLPYGYTF
NA	TRBJ2-5	TRBD1	TRBV5-1	TGCGCCACCTCGACAGGGGTTGGCCGAGAGACCCAGTACTTC	CATSTGVGRETQYF
NA	TRBJ2-3	TRBD2	TRBV5-1	TGCGCCAGCAGCTGGACGGGACTAGCGACAGATACGCAGTATTTT	CASSWTGLATDTQYF
NA	TRBJ2-2	NA	TRBV5-4	TGTGCCAGCAGCCCGCCGGTGGGGGCAAACACCGGGGAGCTGTTTTTT	CASSPPVGANTGELFF
NA	TRBJ2-5	TRBD1	TRBV28	TGTGCCACCGACAGGGGGCAAGAGACCCAGTACTTC	CATDRGQETQYF
NA	TRBJ1-4	NA	TRBV7-2	TGTGCCAGCAGCCTTGGGGGCCCACCACCTGAAAAACTGTTTTTT	CASSLGGPPPEKLFF
NA	TRBJ2-7	NA	TRBV9	TGTGCCAGCAGCGTAGATCAAGGGGCGGCCCCCTACGAGCAGTACTTC	CASSVDQGAAPYEQYF